The text below deals with one TCR beta chain. Its antigen target is currently unknown. No much larger clone is present one base from it, and per-base qualities are unavailable. From the germline V gene, CDR1 is KGHDR and CDR2 is SFDVKD. The CDR3 spans 15 residues, from the cysteine through the phenylalanine. The read is trimmed to its CDR3 DNA, 45 bases read in frame from base 1. V sheds 3 bases and J sheds 3 bases, leaving 13 bases between their ends. The source of the sample is a study of blood T cells in healthy people across ages (dated by TCRdb to between 2015 and 2016). About the full investigation: In model experiments, template switching captured about one uniquely barcoded TCR beta cDNA molecule for every two T cells. Using deep sequencing normalized with unique cDNA molecular identifiers, the study measured how TCR beta repertoire diversity changes with age. The donors were split into four age groups: young (average 16 years), middle-aged (39), aged (around 67) and long-lived (more than 80). Donors of different ages were randomly distributed across sequencing lanes to avoid experimental bias. For two donors (one aged 18 to 29 and one aged 80 or older), the study analyzed two additional independent replicas of 1 million unique cDNA reads from the same blood draw.

The donors were 40 or so Caucasian individuals from Russia, aged roughly 6 to 100 years, who were systemically healthy. Each donor gave 9 to 10 milliliters of peripheral blood, collected into EDTA-treated Vacutainer tubes. Ficoll-Paque density-gradient centrifugation was used to isolate PBMCs, with at least 7 million per sample. Total RNA, at least 5.5 micrograms per sample, was extracted from PBMCs with Trizol reagent. For every donor, an aliquot of PBMCs went through flow cytometry to measure the percentages of naive CD45RAhigh/CD27high T cells. Library preparation employed 5' RACE. For sequencing, an Illumina HiSeq 2500 was employed. A second PCR of roughly 7 to 11 cycles was performed with a sample-barcoded 5' primer and a J-beta primer mix. Each TCR beta cDNA molecule received a unique molecular identifier from a template-switch 5' adaptor carrying 12 random nucleotides. At least 2.5 million CDR3-containing paired-end reads were obtained from each sample. The Mint cDNA synthesis kit, primed by a TRBC-specific oligonucleotide, was used to synthesize first-strand cDNA from all RNA. Following uracil-DNA glycosylase treatment, all cDNA underwent a first 18-cycle PCR with the universal primers M1SS and BC2_uni_R. The study's processing was this. Each sample was normalized by randomly selecting 1 million high-quality reads, each carrying a distinct molecular identifier. Instead of being binned into consensus sequences, reads with shared molecular identifiers were discarded. CDR3 identification, clonotype clustering and error correction used MiTCR with a Q25 quality threshold and the strictest error-elimination algorithm. A nonparametric unseen species model using Euler transformation provided a lower-bound estimate of total TCR beta diversity. TCRdb applied fastp at Q25 and MiXCR to the public reads, then kept only in-frame beta chains. All rows with the same CDR3 protein become a single entry with the most common DNA and genes. The V and J calls and clone size are TCRdb's, not the authors'. This sample comprises roughly 800,000 distinct CDR3 sequences, about 55% of them detected only once. The ten most abundant clones make up 41% of the sample.

General findings and caveats noted by the study authors: Total diversity estimates from one million sequenced T cells were considered lower bounds and underestimates. Compared with the aged group, the long-lived group had more naive CD4+ T cells, fewer expanded clones and increased TCR diversity, suggesting age selection. Donor CMV infection status was unknown, potentially confounding age-related changes in expanded clonotypes. Observed TCR beta diversity per million T cells fell roughly linearly with age, and a significant reduction was already apparent by age approximately 41. Because profiling used bulk unsorted PBMCs, naive and antigen-experienced compartments could not be compared conclusively. There was a strong correlation between observed TCR beta diversity and the percentage of naive T cells measured by flow cytometry.

The sample taken for sequencing was blood. This TCR came from an elderly man in good health. In this chain, TRBV24-1 is recombined with TRBJ1-2; TRBD1 is a weak D gene call, 6 bases matching. The nucleotide sequence is given as TGTGCCACCAGTGATCCCACACAGGGAGACTATGGCTACACCTTC. The resulting protein is CATSDPTQGDYGYTF.